The 9 T cell receptor beta chains listed next were all sequenced from one sample in a study of T cells in Graves' hyperthyroidism and ophthalmopathy. RNA transcripts were the template for amplifying TCR beta CDR3 regions. HTBI primers drove first-round RT-PCR of the TCR CDR3. TCRdb re-analysed the multiplex PCR reads in MiXCR, keeping a single row per CDR3 protein. Among 300,000 to 500,000 distinct CDR3 sequences listed, more than 13% were seen once. Sequenced sample: blood. These receptors all stem from a man aged 45 to 65 with Graves' ophthalmopathy.

This clonotype was seen ten or more times. The chain has TRBV18 and TRBJ2-7; D is ambiguous. CDR3 length: 14 residues. Germline loops: CDR1 KGHSH, CDR2 LQKENI. The V and J ends lost 0 bases and 0 bases respectively, with 6 bases between them. The CDR3 spells CASSPPANSYEQYF. CDR3 nucleotide sequence: TGTGCCAGCTCACCACCGGCAAACTCCTACGAGCAGTACTTC.

This clonotype was counted at least ten times. The chain is built from TRBV13 and TRBJ2-5, with TRBD1 as a possible D gene (6 bases). The CDR3 extends over 16 amino acids. Trimming removed 5 bases from V and 2 bases from J, with 18 bases in between. The germline V gene has CDR1 PRHDT and CDR2 FYEKMQ (reference sequence). As DNA, the CDR3 is TGTGCCAGCAGCCCCTACCTGAGGGACAAACAAGAGACCCAGTACTTC. It specifies CASSPYLRDKQETQYF.

The chain joins TRBV19 to TRBJ2-7; weak D call: TRBD1 (5 bases). From germline, CDR1 is LNHDA and CDR2 SQIVND (reference sequence). CDR3 size: 14 residues. Between the trimmed V and J ends, which lost 3 bases and 7 bases, there was a span of 16 bases. DNA for the CDR3: TGTGCCAGTAGTATTGGGCATTCAGGGTGGGAGCAGTACTTC. It translates to CASSIGHSGWEQYF.

In its sample, this clonotype was seen many times. This chain links TRBV29-1 with TRBJ2-3, with D tentatively TRBD2 (6 bases). Germline V gene lookup returns CDR1 SQVTM and CDR2 ANQGSEA. This CDR3 is 14 amino acids long. Trimming took 0 bases from V and 4 from J, leaving 11 bases between them. The CDR3 nucleotides read TGCAGCGTTGAAGACAGCGGGTACGCAGATACGCAGTATTTT. Translating it yields CSVEDSGYADTQYF.

This clonotype showed up many times. The chain combines TRBV12-3 or TRBV12-4 with TRBJ1-1; 7 nucleotides match TRBD1. Losses at the gene ends were 3 bases for V and 1 base for J; bases not matched to a gene: 2. The CDR3 totals 14 residues. The CDR3 nucleotides read TGTGCCAGCAGTTTTGGACAGGCGAACACTGAAGCTTTCTTT. Translated, it gives CASSFGQANTEAFF.

This clonotype was counted at least ten times. The rearrangement links TRBV24-1 to TRBJ2-1; TRBD2 matches 16 bases. This CDR3 has 22 residues. Germline values: CDR1 KGHDR, CDR2 SFDVKD. Trimming cost V 3 bases and J 2 bases; bases outside gene matches: 15. CDR3 sequence reads: CATSDRSPGLAGGIRAYNEQFF. CDR3 in DNA: TGTGCCACCAGTGATCGATCACCGGGACTAGCGGGAGGGATCCGGGCCTACAATGAGCAGTTCTTC.

This clonotype was recorded at least ten times. The rearrangement joins TRBV27 to TRBJ2-3, with 9 bases lining up with TRBD2. CDR3 length: 13 residues. Germline lookup yields CDR1 MNHEY and CDR2 SMNVEV (reference sequence). The V and J ends lost 7 bases and 2 bases, in that order; junction bases with no gene match: 1. The CDR3 DNA reads as TGTGCCAGCAAGCGGGAGGCCACAGATACGCAGTATTTT. It is translated as CASKREATDTQYF.

This clonotype was counted only a few times. The genes are TRBV29-1 and TRBJ2-2; D is undetermined. V was shortened by 5 bases and J by 7 bases, with 5 bases between the two germline ends. Per germline, CDR1 SQVTM and CDR2 ANQGSEA. CDR3 length: 10 amino acids. Here the CDR3 DNA reads TGCAGCGTTTTCCTCGGGGAGCTGTTTTTT. Its protein is CSVFLGELFF.

In this sample, this clonotype turned up a few times. The chain has TRBV7-9 and TRBJ1-1; 8 bases map to TRBD1. V dropped 5 bases and J dropped 1; count of bases not matched to a gene: 12. CDR3 length: 17 residues. Looked up from germline, CDR1 is SEHNR and CDR2 is FQNEAQ (reference sequence). Here the CDR3 DNA reads TGTGCCAGCAGCGGTGAGACAGGGGCCTTGCCGAACACTGAAGCTTTCTTT. It translates to CASSGETGALPNTEAFF.